These 28 T cell receptor beta chains share one sample of origin, sequenced in a study of cytomegalovirus exposure and HLA in healthy donors. The PCR had 60 Vbeta and 13 Jbeta primers. The assay was immunoSEQ multiplex PCR, and TCRdb's table has in-frame clones only and misses some. This table lists 100,000 to 150,000 clones. The specimen sequenced was PBMCs. Every receptor here comes from a young man in good health and CMV-seronegative.

The chain couples TRBV5-1 to TRBJ2-7; weak D call: TRBD1 (6 bases). The V gene lost 4 bases and the J gene lost 2 bases, with 10 bases spanning the gap. The CDR3 sequence is 13 residues long. Germline lookup yields CDR1 SGHRS and CDR2 YFSETQ. The CDR3 loop reads CASSPTGTYEQYF. The CDR3 coding sequence is TGCGCCAGCAGCCCAACAGGGACCTACGAGCAGTACTTC. Supplemented by reference TRBV5-1 and TRBJ2-7, the full variable domain reads KAGVTQTPRYLIKTRGQQVTLSCSPISGHRSVSWYQQTPGQGLQFLFEYFSETQRNKGNFPGRFSGRQFSNSRSEMNVSTLELGDSALYLCASSPTGTYEQYFGPGTRLTVT.

The rearrangement uses TRBV7-6 and TRBJ1-2, with D tentatively TRBD1 (5 bases). This CDR3 region has 13 residues. The V end lost 4 bases, the J end lost 1 base, and 7 bases lay between the germline ends. In germline, CDR1 is SGHVS, CDR2 FNYEAQ. The CDR3 reads CASSSGHNYGYTF. CDR3 DNA: TGTGCCAGCAGCTCCGGACATAACTATGGCTACACCTTC. Looking up the rest from reference TRBV7-6 and TRBJ1-2 gives the full variable domain: GAGVSQSPRYKVTKRGQDVALRCDPISGHVSLYWYRQALGQGPEFLTYFNYEAQQDKSGLPNDRFSAERPEGSISTLTIQRTEQRDSAMYRCASSSGHNYGYTFGSGTRLTVV.

The rearrangement joins TRBV7-9 to TRBJ1-1; D uncertain. Trimming shortened V by 5 bases and J by 10 bases, and 17 bases separated the two germline ends. The germline CDR1 and CDR2 sequences are SEHNR and FQNEAQ (reference sequence). CDR3 length: 13 amino acids. CDR3 bases: TGTGCCAGCAGCGAGGTACATACTACGAGAGCTTTCTTT. Translating gives CASSEVHTTRAFF.

CDR3 amino acids: CASSTPGTLDNEQFF. The CDR3 DNA sequence: TGTGCCAGCAGCACCCCCGGGACACTGGACAATGAGCAGTTCTTC. The J gene is TRBJ2-1, the V gene TRBV5-5; D might be TRBD1 (6 bases). The CDR3 has 15 amino acids. Deletions cut 4 bases from V and 5 bases from J, with 16 bases between. Germline lookup yields CDR1 SGHKS and CDR2 YYEKEE (reference sequence).

V and J are TRBV2 and TRBJ1-1; TRBD1 agrees at 11 bases. Germline V CDR1 and CDR2: SNHLY, FYNNEI. V was pared by 6 bases and J by 7 bases, with 10 bases of the junction left unmatched. The CDR3 has 15 amino acids. CDR3 coding DNA: TGTGCCAGCAGCGAGGACAGGGGGCAGAGGGGTGAAGCTTTCTTT. Its translation: CASSEDRGQRGEAFF.

This chain links TRBV28 with TRBJ2-7, with 8 bases matching TRBD1. The CDR3 has 15 amino acids. The V segment lost 5 bases and the J segment 6 bases; nucleotides outside the gene matches: 12. In germline, CDR1 is MDHEN, CDR2 SYDVKM. The CDR3 spells CASSPTGTGSLEQYF. As DNA, the CDR3 is TGTGCCAGCAGTCCCACCGGGACAGGCTCCCTCGAGCAGTACTTC.

The rearrangement links TRBV27 to TRBJ2-7, with D maybe TRBD1 (6 bases). The CDR3 has 14 amino acids. The V end lost 8 bases, the J end lost 0 bases, and 14 bases lay between the germline ends. Germline values: CDR1 MNHEY, CDR2 SMNVEV (reference sequence). The CDR3 here is CASQSQQGSYEQYF. CDR3 nucleotide sequence: TGTGCCAGCCAAAGTCAACAGGGCTCCTACGAGCAGTACTTC.

The J gene is TRBJ2-2, the V gene TRBV5-1, with D unclear. CDR3 length equals 13 residues. The germline V and J ends were trimmed by 0 bases and 4 bases, with 4 bases remaining between them. From germline, CDR1 is SGHRS and CDR2 YFSETQ. The CDR3 spells CASSLVLTGELFF. The CDR3 nucleotides read TGCGCCAGCAGCTTGGTTCTCACCGGGGAGCTGTTTTTT.

To note about this clone: At one end the junction does not follow the germline gene, possibly because of a read error. This chain links TRBV10-2 with TRBJ1-2, with 8 bases aligning to TRBD1. This CDR3 spans 15 amino acids. Germline CDR1 reads WSHSY; CDR2 reads SAAADI. The CDR3 protein is CASSKSWDRPYGYTF. The DNA of the CDR3 is TGCGCCAGCAGTAAGTCTTGGGACAGGCCGTATGGCTACACCTTC.

The rearrangement joins TRBV27 to TRBJ2-2, with TRBD2 matching 7 bases. With 3 bases clipped from V and 4 bases from J, the junction kept 5 bases outside the gene matches. The CDR3 has 15 residues. From germline, CDR1 is MNHEY and CDR2 SMNVEV (reference sequence). The CDR3 DNA sequence: TGTGCCAGCAGTTTTCTTGGGGGGGGCACCGGGGAGCTGTTTTTT. Translation gives CASSFLGGGTGELFF.

The rearrangement joins TRBV21-1 to TRBJ1-2; TRBD1, the D gene given by the table, was not confirmed from the DNA. TRBV21-1 is a pseudogene segment. This CDR3 contains 15 residues. CDR3 amino acids: CASSKANRDGYGYTF. CDR3 DNA: TGTGCCAGCAGCAAAGCGAACAGGGACGGCTATGGCTACACCTTC.

V gene TRBV5-6 combines with J gene TRBJ1-2; the D gene is possibly TRBD1 (6 bases). The V gene lost 4 bases and the J gene lost 4 bases, with 11 bases spanning the gap. This CDR3 has 13 amino acids. Per the germline V gene, CDR1 is SGHDT and CDR2 is YYEEEE. CDR3 region: CASSITGSYGYTF. CDR3 DNA: TGTGCCAGCAGCATTACAGGGAGCTATGGCTACACCTTC.

Here the CDR3 DNA reads TGTGCCAGTAGTAAGGAGGGACAGGGCTACGAGCAGTACTTC. This translates into CASSKEGQGYEQYF. V gene TRBV19 combines with J gene TRBJ2-7, with 9 bases matching TRBD1. V trimming: 4 bases; J trimming: 3 bases; junction bases outside the gene matches: 4. CDR3 length: 14 residues. Germline V gene lookup returns CDR1 LNHDA and CDR2 SQIVND (reference sequence).

The gene calls are TRBV13 and TRBJ1-4, with D unresolved. The CDR3 has 13 residues. Trimming stripped 4 bases from V and 12 bases from J, with 15 bases between. The germline V gene encodes CDR1 PRHDT and CDR2 FYEKMQ (reference sequence). This chain's CDR3 is CASSYPGQPELFF. CDR3 bases: TGTGCCAGCAGCTACCCGGGTCAGCCAGAACTGTTTTTT. The full variable domain, with the rest looked up from reference TRBV13 and TRBJ1-4, is AAGVIQSPRHLIKEKRETATLKCYPIPRHDTVYWYQQGPGQDPQFLISFYEKMQSDKGSIPDRFSAQQFSDYHSELNMSSLELGDSALYFCASSYPGQPELFFGSGTQLSVL.

The J gene is TRBJ2-1, the V gene TRBV7-2; the match to TRBD2 covers 8 bases. The V gene end was trimmed by 5 bases and the J gene end by 0 bases; junction bases not matched to a gene: 6. The length of the CDR3 is 16 residues. CDR1 is SGHTA, CDR2 FQGNSA, per germline. CDR3 nucleotides: TGTGCCAGCAGCCCTCCGGGAGGGAGCTCCTACAATGAGCAGTTCTTC. Encoded protein: CASSPPGGSSYNEQFF.

The V call is TRBV15, the J call TRBJ1-2; D gene ambiguous. CDR3 length equals 14 residues. Germline CDR1 and CDR2: LNHNV and YYDKDF (reference sequence). The V end lost 0 bases, the J end lost 8 bases, and 13 bases lay between the germline ends. The CDR3 reads CATSREAGSGGYTF. The DNA for the CDR3 is TGTGCCACCAGCAGAGAGGCGGGGTCGGGAGGCTACACCTTC. Complete variable domain (other parts from reference TRBV15 and TRBJ1-2): DAMVIQNPRYQVTQFGKPVTLSCSQTLNHNVMYWYQQKSSQAPKLLFHYYDKDFNNEADTPDNFQSRRPNTSFCFLDIRSPGLGDTAMYLCATSREAGSGGYTFGSGTRLTVV.

The chain employs TRBV5-1 and TRBJ1-4, with 9 bases that match TRBD1. The germline V gene encodes CDR1 SGHRS and CDR2 YFSETQ. The CDR3 consists of 17 residues. The ends lost 3 bases at V and 6 bases at J; junction bases unmatched: 12. In nucleotides, the CDR3 is TGCGCCAGCAGCTCGGGACAGGGAAAGGGGTGGTATGAAAAACTGTTTTTT. As protein: CASSSGQGKGWYEKLFF.

V is TRBV29-1 and J is TRBJ2-7; 10 bases are a match to TRBD1. Per germline, CDR1 SQVTM and CDR2 ANQGSEA. After removal of 5 bases from V and 6 bases from J, the junction contained 10 bases not matched to a gene. This CDR3 region has 14 residues. The CDR3 loop is CSVLGQGVLGEQYF. CDR3 bases: TGCAGCGTTCTAGGACAGGGGGTACTCGGCGAGCAGTACTTC.

V gene TRBV2 combines with J gene TRBJ2-4, with a possible D match to TRBD2 (6 bases). The CDR3 has 16 residues. The V end was cut by 10 bases, the J end by 3 bases, with 22 bases between. Germline V gene data show CDR1 as SNHLY and CDR2 as FYNNEI. This CDR3 is CAIRDPTSVGKNIQYF. The CDR3 nucleotides read TGTGCCATCCGAGACCCGACTAGTGTGGGCAAAAACATTCAGTACTTC.

The chain combines TRBV4-1 with TRBJ1-1, with D maybe TRBD1 (5 bases). Germline V gives CDR1 MGHRA, CDR2 YSYEKL. V was pared by 4 bases and J by 4 bases, with 28 bases between. The CDR3 consists of 19 residues. The CDR3, as DNA: TGCGCCAGCAGCCGGTCTACCGGCATGTGGCGGAGGGGAAGCACTGAAGCTTTCTTT. It codes for CASSRSTGMWRRGSTEAFF.

The chain is built from TRBV9 and TRBJ2-3, with D hard to call. Germline V gene sequence: CDR1 SGDLS, CDR2 YYNGEE. There are 13 residues in the CDR3. V lost 0 bases, J lost 1 base, and 3 bases lay in between. The CDR3 loop reads CASSVGGTDTQYF. CDR3 sequence (DNA): TGTGCCAGCAGCGTAGGCGGCACAGATACGCAGTATTTT.

V and J are TRBV7-8 and TRBJ2-7, with 10 bases matching TRBD1. Per germline, CDR1 SGHVS and CDR2 FQNEAQ. The CDR3 totals 15 residues. V was clipped by 3 bases and J by 2 bases; unmatched bases: 4. The CDR3 sequence is CASSLTGQGTYEQYF. The CDR3 DNA reads as TGTGCCAGCAGCTTGACGGGACAGGGGACCTACGAGCAGTACTTC.

The V call is TRBV30, the J call TRBJ2-4; 8 positions match TRBD2. Germline V gives CDR1 GTSNPN, CDR2 SVGIG (reference sequence). The CDR3 has 16 amino acids. The V and J ends lost 4 bases and 7 bases, in that order; junction bases with no gene match: 15. In nucleotides, the CDR3 is TGTGCCTGGAAACGTTTGACCGGGGGGGGTCGGAACATTCAGTACTTC. Its protein is CAWKRLTGGGRNIQYF.

The V call is TRBV6-1, the J call TRBJ2-7; 10 positions match TRBD1. J gave up 2 bases and V 3 bases, and 4 bases lay outside the gene matches. The CDR3 loop spans 15 amino acids. Germline CDR1 and CDR2: MNHNS and SASEGT. DNA of the CDR3: TGTGCCAGCAGTGACGGGACAGGGGAAGCCTACGAGCAGTACTTC. Protein sequence: CASSDGTGEAYEQYF.

V usage is TRBV6-1 and J usage is TRBJ2-5; 9 positions match TRBD2. J lost 2 bases, V lost 2 bases, and 3 bases had no gene match. Germline values: CDR1 MNHNS, CDR2 SASEGT. The CDR3 is made up of 15 amino acids. The CDR3 nucleotides read TGTGCCAGCAGTGAATTTGCGGGGGGGCAAGAGACCCAGTACTTC. Translated: CASSEFAGGQETQYF.

This rearrangement joins TRBV4-2 to TRBJ1-6, with TRBD1 matching 8 bases. This CDR3 has 15 amino acids. V dropped 4 bases and J dropped 7; count of bases not matched to a gene: 6. In germline, CDR1 is LGHNA, CDR2 YNFKEQ. CDR3 in DNA: TGTGCCAGCAGCCTGGGGACAGGAGGGAATTCACCCCTCCACTTT. It codes for CASSLGTGGNSPLHF.

This chain links TRBV6-6 with TRBJ1-1, with 10 bases that match TRBD1. This CDR3 region has 14 residues. Germline-derived CDR1 and CDR2 are MNHNY and SVGAGI (reference sequence). The trim removed 7 bases at V and 1 base at J, leaving 3 bases unmatched. In DNA, the CDR3 is TGTGCCAGCAATGGGACAGGGGAGAACACTGAAGCTTTCTTT. This gives the protein CASNGTGENTEAFF.

This sequence joins TRBV9 and TRBJ1-1; 8 bases fit TRBD1. Germline V gene lookup returns CDR1 SGDLS and CDR2 YYNGEE. With V trimmed by 4 bases and J by 5 bases, 10 bases remained unmatched. CDR3 length: 15 amino acids. CDR3 residues: CASSPRGQGGTEAFF. The CDR3 nucleotides read TGTGCCAGCAGCCCGAGAGGACAGGGAGGGACTGAAGCTTTCTTT.